Below, 10 T cell receptor beta chains from the same sample are listed, as sequenced in a study of blood T cell repertoires in COVID-19. Sequenced by immunoSEQ multiplex PCR; TCRdb stores in-frame clones only, minus some. The sample has 250,000 or so clones, roughly 88% seen once. The specimen sequenced was PBMCs or T cells enriched from blood (not recorded which). The receptors come from a woman in her thirties or forties who had been exposed to COVID-19.

The chain recombines TRBV5-1 with TRBJ2-2, with TRBD1 matching over 9 bases. The CDR3 has 15 residues. V lost 1 base, J lost 6 bases, and 4 bases stayed unmatched. From germline, CDR1 is SGHRS and CDR2 YFSETQ. CDR3 sequence: CASSLLTGGSGELFF. The DNA for the CDR3 is TGCGCCAGCAGCTTGTTGACAGGGGGTTCCGGGGAGCTGTTTTTT. The entire variable domain, with the rest obtained from reference TRBV5-1 and TRBJ2-2, is as follows: KAGVTQTPRYLIKTRGQQVTLSCSPISGHRSVSWYQQTPGQGLQFLFEYFSETQRNKGNFPGRFSGRQFSNSRSEMNVSTLELGDSALYLCASSLLTGGSGELFFGEGSRLTVL.

This clone was seen only once. CDR3 protein: CASSLEGDTQYF. The CDR3 coding sequence is TGTGCCAGCAGCCTGGAGGGGGATACGCAGTATTTT. V and J are TRBV4-2 and TRBJ2-3; a weak D match, TRBD2 (6 bases). CDR3 length: 12 amino acids. CDR1 and CDR2 (germline): LGHNA, YNFKEQ. Trimming stripped 4 bases from V and 6 bases from J, with 8 bases between.

The rearrangement links TRBV6-2 or TRBV6-3 to TRBJ2-7; 9 bases fit TRBD1. Germline CDR1 is MNHEY and CDR2 is SVGEGT. V trimming: 0 bases; J trimming: 0 bases; junction bases outside the gene matches: 12. This CDR3 region has 19 residues. The CDR3 region is CASSYSAQGAPRLSYEQYV. CDR3 DNA sequence: TGTGCCAGCAGTTACTCAGCACAGGGGGCGCCGAGACTCTCCTACGAGCAGTACGTC.

This chain links TRBV11-2 with TRBJ1-3; TRBD1 is a possible D gene (6 bases). Germline assignment: CDR1 SGHAT and CDR2 FQNNGV. The length of the CDR3 is 16 residues. Deletions cut 5 bases from V and 0 bases from J, with 14 bases between. For the CDR3, the DNA is TGTGCCAGCAGCCGAACAGGGCGAAGCTCTGGAAACACCATATATTTT. Translating gives CASSRTGRSSGNTIYF.

The chain has TRBV2 and TRBJ1-1, with 7 bases identical to TRBD1. The CDR3 sequence is 14 residues long. Germline lookup yields CDR1 SNHLY and CDR2 FYNNEI. V dropped 7 bases and J dropped 5; count of bases not matched to a gene: 10. The chain's CDR3 is CASNLRGQGTEAFF. The CDR3 DNA reads as TGTGCCAGCAATCTTAGGGGGCAGGGGACTGAAGCTTTCTTT.

The chain carries TRBV27 and TRBJ1-2; perhaps TRBD1 as D (6 bases). CDR1 is MNHEY, CDR2 SMNVEV, per germline (reference sequence). V dropped 3 bases and J dropped 4 bases, with 18 bases sitting between them. The CDR3 has 16 residues. CDR3 bases: TGTGCCAGCAGTTTTTCCCCCGACAGGTCCCCCTATGGCTACACCTTC. This sequence encodes CASSFSPDRSPYGYTF.

The chain joins TRBV11-3 to TRBJ2-2, with D perhaps matching TRBD1 (5 bases). The length of the CDR3 is 12 residues. Per germline, CDR1 SGHNT and CDR2 YENEEA. Trimming took 0 bases from V and 10 from J, leaving 6 bases between them. CDR3 nucleotide sequence: TGTGCCAGCAGCTTAGATGGACAGGAGCTGTTTTTT. As protein: CASSLDGQELFF. Looking up the rest from reference TRBV11-3 and TRBJ2-2 gives the full variable domain: EAGVVQSPRYKIIEKKQPVAFWCNPISGHNTLYWYLQNLGQGPELLIRYENEEAVDDSQLPKDRFSAERLKGVDSTLKIQPAELGDSAVYLCASSLDGQELFFGEGSRLTVL.

In this sample, this clone turned up a few times. The chain carries TRBV7-9 and TRBJ1-2; D perhaps matches TRBD1 (5 bases). V was pared by 3 bases and J by 3 bases, with 8 bases between. Germline CDR1 and CDR2: SEHNR and FQNEAQ (reference sequence). The CDR3 extends over 13 amino acids. The CDR3, as DNA: TGTGCCAGCAGCTTTGGGGGGGACTATGGCTACACCTTC. Residues: CASSFGGDYGYTF.

The CDR3 here is CSISISTQYF. The CDR3 DNA is TGCAGTATAAGTATCAGTACGCAGTATTTT. The chain joins TRBV20-1 to TRBJ2-3; D gene unclear. The CDR3 sequence is 10 residues long. Germline V gene sequence: CDR1 DFQATT, CDR2 SNEGSKA (reference sequence). V lost 8 bases, J lost 8 bases, and 11 bases lay in between.

The genes are TRBV3-1 (or the pseudogene TRBV3-2) and TRBJ1-6; D possibly corresponds to TRBD1 (5 bases). The V end lost 0 bases, the J end lost 0 bases, and 9 bases lay between the germline ends. The CDR3 totals 17 residues. Germline V gene lookup returns CDR1 LGHDT and CDR2 YNNKEL (reference sequence). CDR3 nucleotide sequence: TGTGCCAGCAGCCAAGACGAAACAGGCTCCTATAATTCACCCCTCCACTTT. Translating it yields CASSQDETGSYNSPLHF.